This passage covers 14 T cell receptor beta chains from one sample sequenced in a study of shared clonotypes between healthy human individuals. Sequencing was performed with immunoSEQ multiplex PCR; in TCRdb, only in-frame clones are kept and a portion is missing. The table records approximately 2.3 million clones, 90% to 95% of them present only once. Sequencing was done on a sample of naive CD4+ T cells from PBMCs. Documented subset: CD45RA+ positively selected. All receptors come from a man between 18 and 29 years old in good health. Some clones in this sample may be carry-over from other donors' samples.

The chain uses TRBV5-1 and TRBJ2-3; D not certain. The germline V gene has CDR1 SGHRS and CDR2 YFSETQ. This CDR3 contains 15 residues. Trimming cost V 2 bases and J 1 base, with 11 bases left between them. The CDR3 region has the DNA TGCGCCAGCAGCTTAAATAGTCTAGGCACAGATACGCAGTATTTT. Its protein product is CASSLNSLGTDTQYF.

V usage is TRBV5-6 and J usage is TRBJ1-1; weak D call: TRBD1 (6 bases). In germline, CDR1 is SGHDT, CDR2 YYEEEE. CDR3 size: 16 residues. Deletions cut 2 bases from V and 2 bases from J, with 16 bases between. The CDR3 here is CASSFLSAGDNTEAFF. CDR3 coding DNA: TGTGCCAGCAGCTTTCTATCGGCAGGGGATAACACTGAAGCTTTCTTT.

V gene TRBV15 combines with J gene TRBJ2-2; TRBD2 matches at 8 bases. The V and J ends lost 2 bases and 7 bases, in that order; junction bases with no gene match: 3. Germline CDR1 LNHNV, CDR2 YYDKDF (reference sequence). The length of the CDR3 is 14 residues. The CDR3 reads CATSRRAGVGELFF. The DNA of the CDR3 is TGTGCCACCAGCAGACGAGCGGGAGTCGGGGAGCTGTTTTTT.

The rearrangement joins TRBV18 to TRBJ1-3; D gene uncertain. The CDR3 is 14 residues long. Germline-derived CDR1 and CDR2 are KGHSH and LQKENI. Trimming removed 3 bases at V and 8 bases at J, with 14 bases between. DNA for the CDR3: TGTGCCAGCTCACCGCAGAGCCTGGTCGACACCATATATTTT. Its protein product is CASSPQSLVDTIYF.

The CDR3 reads CASSAPGETQYF. The DNA of the CDR3 is TGCGCCAGCAGTGCCCCCGGGGAGACCCAGTACTTC. V gene TRBV10-1 combines with J gene TRBJ2-5, with no clear D. Trimming pared 4 bases from V and 5 bases from J, leaving 8 bases between. CDR3 size: 12 residues. Germline-derived CDR1 and CDR2 are WNHNN and SYGVQD (reference sequence).

CDR3 in amino acids: CASSTAGTPNYGYTF. In DNA, the CDR3 is TGCGCCAGCAGCACGGCCGGGACACCTAACTATGGCTACACCTTC. This chain uses TRBV5-1 with TRBJ1-2, with D perhaps TRBD1 (6 bases). Germline values: CDR1 SGHRS, CDR2 YFSETQ. The CDR3 is made up of 15 amino acids. Trimming took 4 bases from V and 0 from J, leaving 13 bases between them.

This CDR3 is CASSRRTSGGRSTDTQYF. The CDR3 DNA follows: TGTGCCAGCAGCCGCCGGACTAGCGGGGGGCGTAGCACAGATACGCAGTATTTT. The V gene is TRBV7-2, the J gene TRBJ2-3, with 14 bases fitting TRBD2. The CDR3 spans 18 residues. Trimming cost V 5 bases and J 0 bases; bases outside gene matches: 7. Germline V lookup: CDR1 SGHTA, CDR2 FQGNSA.

V and J are TRBV15 and TRBJ2-7; TRBD2 aligns across 9 bases. In germline, CDR1 is LNHNV, CDR2 YYDKDF (reference sequence). The J segment lost 2 bases and the V segment lost 1 base, leaving 6 bases of the junction unmatched. CDR3 length equals 16 residues. The CDR3 protein is CATSRGWLAGTYEQYF. The CDR3 bases are TGTGCCACCAGCAGAGGTTGGCTAGCGGGAACCTACGAGCAGTACTTC. The full variable domain, its missing parts supplied by reference TRBV15 and TRBJ2-7, is DAMVIQNPRYQVTQFGKPVTLSCSQTLNHNVMYWYQQKSSQAPKLLFHYYDKDFNNEADTPDNFQSRRPNTSFCFLDIRSPGLGDTAMYLCATSRGWLAGTYEQYFGPGTRLTVT.

The chain uses TRBV7-2 and TRBJ2-7, with 9 bases matching TRBD2. CDR1 and CDR2 from the germline V gene are SGHTA and FQGNSA. With 7 bases clipped from V and 2 bases from J, the junction kept 6 bases outside the gene matches. CDR3 size: 14 residues. The CDR3 region is CASTRVAGAYEQYF. DNA for the CDR3: TGTGCCAGCACCCGGGTAGCGGGAGCCTACGAGCAGTACTTC.

The chain's CDR3 is CATAWLLRDETQYF. The CDR3 nucleotides read TGTGCCACCGCGTGGCTGTTGCGGGACGAGACCCAGTACTTC. V is TRBV2 and J is TRBJ2-5; perhaps TRBD2 as D (6 bases). CDR1 is SNHLY, CDR2 FYNNEI, per germline. The CDR3 extends over 14 amino acids. Trimming took off 10 bases at V and 5 bases at J, with 20 bases between the two ends.

V usage is TRBV11-2 and J usage is TRBJ2-2, with D perhaps being TRBD1 or TRBD2 (5 bases each). CDR3 length: 16 amino acids. Per the germline V gene, CDR1 is SGHAT and CDR2 is FQNNGV. V lost 4 bases, J lost 4 bases, and 16 bases lay in between. This chain's CDR3 is CASSSSIIGATGELFF. CDR3 sequence (DNA): TGTGCCAGCAGCTCTTCAATCATCGGGGCCACCGGGGAGCTGTTTTTT.

The CDR3 spells CASSPSTGGEPEAFF. CDR3 nucleotides: TGTGCCAGCTCACCCTCGACAGGGGGCGAACCTGAAGCTTTCTTT. The chain combines TRBV18 with TRBJ1-1; 10 bases line up with TRBD1. The CDR3 contains 15 residues. In germline, CDR1 is KGHSH, CDR2 LQKENI. With 3 bases clipped from V and 6 bases from J, the junction kept 7 bases outside the gene matches.

The CDR3 region is CASSMSGINEQFF. The CDR3 nucleotides are TGTGCCAGTAGTATGAGCGGGATAAATGAGCAGTTCTTC. V gene TRBV19 combines with J gene TRBJ2-1; TRBD2 matches 7 bases. The CDR3 runs 13 residues. After removal of 3 bases from V and 7 bases from J, the junction contained 3 bases not matched to a gene. Per germline, CDR1 LNHDA and CDR2 SQIVND (reference sequence). The full variable domain, completed using reference TRBV19 and TRBJ2-1, is DGGITQSPKYLFRKEGQNVTLSCEQNLNHDAMYWYRQDPGQGLRLIYYSQIVNDFQKGDIAEGYSVSREKKESFPLTVTSAQKNPTAFYLCASSMSGINEQFFGPGTRLTVL.

This clone was detected only once. V usage is TRBV11-2 and J usage is TRBJ2-7; possible D gene TRBD2, 6 bases. Germline CDR1 reads SGHAT; CDR2 reads FQNNGV. This CDR3 has 16 amino acids. V was clipped by 0 bases and J by 0 bases, with 12 bases between them. CDR3 bases: TGTGCCAGCAGCTTAGATCTAGCGAGGAGCTCCTACGAGCAGTACTTC. It is translated as CASSLDLARSSYEQYF.